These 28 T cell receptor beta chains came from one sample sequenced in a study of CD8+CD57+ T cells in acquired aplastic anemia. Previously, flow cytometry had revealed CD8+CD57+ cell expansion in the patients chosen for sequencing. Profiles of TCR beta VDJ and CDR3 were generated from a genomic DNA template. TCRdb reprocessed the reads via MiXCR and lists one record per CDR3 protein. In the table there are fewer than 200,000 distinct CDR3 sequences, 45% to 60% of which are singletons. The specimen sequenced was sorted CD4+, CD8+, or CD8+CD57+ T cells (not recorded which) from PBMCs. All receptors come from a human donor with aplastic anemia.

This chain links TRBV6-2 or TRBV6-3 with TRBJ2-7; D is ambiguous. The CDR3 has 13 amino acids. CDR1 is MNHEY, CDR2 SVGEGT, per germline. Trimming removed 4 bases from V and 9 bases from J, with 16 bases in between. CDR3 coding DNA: TGTGCCAGCAGTTTGGCTAGGAGAGAGGCGCAGTACTTC. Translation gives CASSLARREAQYF.

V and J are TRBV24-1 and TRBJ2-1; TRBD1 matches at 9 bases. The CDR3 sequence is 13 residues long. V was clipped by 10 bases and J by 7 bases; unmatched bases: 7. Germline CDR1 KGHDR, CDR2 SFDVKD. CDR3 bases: TGTGCCACTCAACAGGGGGCAGGGAATGAGCAGTTCTTC. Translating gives CATQQGAGNEQFF.

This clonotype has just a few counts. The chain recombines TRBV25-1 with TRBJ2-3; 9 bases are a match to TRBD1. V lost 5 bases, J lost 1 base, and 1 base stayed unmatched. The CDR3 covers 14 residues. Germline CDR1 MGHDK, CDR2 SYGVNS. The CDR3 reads CASSRQGGTDTQYF. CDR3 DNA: TGTGCCAGCAGTCGACAGGGGGGCACAGATACGCAGTATTTT.

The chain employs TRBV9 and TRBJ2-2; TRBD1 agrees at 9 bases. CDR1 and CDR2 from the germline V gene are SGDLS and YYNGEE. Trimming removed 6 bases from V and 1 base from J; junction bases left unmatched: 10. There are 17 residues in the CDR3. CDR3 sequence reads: CASNKRQGEENTGELFF. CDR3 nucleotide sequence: TGTGCCAGCAACAAGCGACAGGGGGAGGAGAACACCGGGGAGCTGTTTTTT.

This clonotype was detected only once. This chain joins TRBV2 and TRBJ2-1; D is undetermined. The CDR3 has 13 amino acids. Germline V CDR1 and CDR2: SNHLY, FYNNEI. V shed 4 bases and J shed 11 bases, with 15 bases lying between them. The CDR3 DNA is TGTGCCAGCAGTGTCCAGCCCCCTAGGAAGCAGTTCTTC. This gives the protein CASSVQPPRKQFF.

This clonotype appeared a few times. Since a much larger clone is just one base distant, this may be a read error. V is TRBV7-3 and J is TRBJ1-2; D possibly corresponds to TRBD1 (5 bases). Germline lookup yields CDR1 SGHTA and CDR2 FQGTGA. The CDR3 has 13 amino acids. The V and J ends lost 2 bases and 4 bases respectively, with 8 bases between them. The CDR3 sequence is CASSLAGTYGYTF. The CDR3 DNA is TGTGCCAGCAGCTTAGCAGGGACCTATGGCTACACCTTC.

As DNA, the CDR3 is TGCAGTGCTAGAGATTCGGGCAGCACAGATACGCAGTATTTT. As protein: CSARDSGSTDTQYF. The rearrangement links TRBV20-1 to TRBJ2-3, with unresolved D. Trimming removed 0 bases at V and 0 bases at J, with 7 bases between. CDR1 and CDR2 (germline): DFQATT, SNEGSKA (reference sequence). There are 14 residues in the CDR3.

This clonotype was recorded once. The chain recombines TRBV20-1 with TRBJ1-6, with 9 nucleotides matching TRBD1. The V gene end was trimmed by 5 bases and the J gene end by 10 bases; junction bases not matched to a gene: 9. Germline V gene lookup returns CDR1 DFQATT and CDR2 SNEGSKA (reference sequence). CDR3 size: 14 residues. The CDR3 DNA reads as TGCAGTGCTCAGAGGGACAGGGCTGGATCACCCCTCCACTTT. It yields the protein CSAQRDRAGSPLHF.

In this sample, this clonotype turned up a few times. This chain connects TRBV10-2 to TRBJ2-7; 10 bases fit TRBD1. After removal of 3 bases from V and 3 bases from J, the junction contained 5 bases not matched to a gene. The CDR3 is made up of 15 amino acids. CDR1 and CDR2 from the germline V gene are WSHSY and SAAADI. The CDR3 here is CASSEPGQGIYEQYF. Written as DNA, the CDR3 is TGCGCCAGCAGTGAACCGGGACAGGGGATCTACGAGCAGTACTTC.

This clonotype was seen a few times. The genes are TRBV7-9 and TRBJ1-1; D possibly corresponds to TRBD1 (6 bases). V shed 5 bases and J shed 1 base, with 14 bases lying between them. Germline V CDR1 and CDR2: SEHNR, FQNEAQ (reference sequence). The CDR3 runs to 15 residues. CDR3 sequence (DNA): TGTGCCAGCAGCCCACCCACAGGGTCGAACACTGAAGCTTTCTTT. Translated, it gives CASSPPTGSNTEAFF.

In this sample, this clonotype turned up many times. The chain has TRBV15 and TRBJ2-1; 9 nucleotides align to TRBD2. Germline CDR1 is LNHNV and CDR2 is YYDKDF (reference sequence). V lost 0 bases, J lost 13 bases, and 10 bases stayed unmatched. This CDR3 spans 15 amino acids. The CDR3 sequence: CATSRDTLAGLLQFF. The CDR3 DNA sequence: TGTGCCACCAGCAGAGATACCCTAGCGGGGCTACTCCAGTTCTTC.

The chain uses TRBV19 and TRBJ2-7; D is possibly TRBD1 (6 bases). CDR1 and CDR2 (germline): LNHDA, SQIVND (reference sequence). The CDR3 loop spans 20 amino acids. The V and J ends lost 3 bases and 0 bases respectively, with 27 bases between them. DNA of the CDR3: TGTGCCAGTAGTATCGGTGCCAGCAGCCCCGCAGGGGTCCGCTCCTACGAGCAGTACTTC. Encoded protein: CASSIGASSPAGVRSYEQYF.

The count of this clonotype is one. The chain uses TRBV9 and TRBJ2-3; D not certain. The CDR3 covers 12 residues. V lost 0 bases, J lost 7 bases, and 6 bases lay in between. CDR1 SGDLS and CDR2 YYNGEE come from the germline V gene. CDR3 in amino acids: CASSVDGYTQYF. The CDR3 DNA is TGTGCCAGCAGCGTAGACGGTTATACGCAGTATTTT.

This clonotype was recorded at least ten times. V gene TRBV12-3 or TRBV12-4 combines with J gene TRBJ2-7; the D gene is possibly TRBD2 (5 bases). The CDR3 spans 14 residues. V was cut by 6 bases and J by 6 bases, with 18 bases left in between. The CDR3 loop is CASSLELRGAEQYF. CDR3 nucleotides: TGTGCCAGCAGCCTGGAGCTACGGGGAGCCGAGCAGTACTTC.

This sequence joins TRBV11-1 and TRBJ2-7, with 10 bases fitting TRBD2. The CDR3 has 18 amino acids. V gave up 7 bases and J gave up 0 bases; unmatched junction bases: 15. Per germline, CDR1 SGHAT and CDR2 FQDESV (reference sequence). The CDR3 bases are TGTGCCAGCAACACCCAACCGGGACTAGCGACGAGCTCCTACGAGCAGTACTTC. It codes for CASNTQPGLATSSYEQYF. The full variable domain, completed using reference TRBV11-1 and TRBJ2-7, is EAEVAQSPRYKITEKSQAVAFWCDPISGHATLYWYRQILGQGPELLVQFQDESVVDDSQLPKDRFSAERLKGVDSTLKIQPAELGDSAMYLCASNTQPGLATSSYEQYFGPGTRLTVT.

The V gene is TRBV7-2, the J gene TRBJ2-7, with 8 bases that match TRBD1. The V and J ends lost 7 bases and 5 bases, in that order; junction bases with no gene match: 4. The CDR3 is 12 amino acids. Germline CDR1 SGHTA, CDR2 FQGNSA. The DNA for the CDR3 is TGTGCCAGCACCCTACAGGGGGACGAGCAGTACTTC. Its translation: CASTLQGDEQYF.

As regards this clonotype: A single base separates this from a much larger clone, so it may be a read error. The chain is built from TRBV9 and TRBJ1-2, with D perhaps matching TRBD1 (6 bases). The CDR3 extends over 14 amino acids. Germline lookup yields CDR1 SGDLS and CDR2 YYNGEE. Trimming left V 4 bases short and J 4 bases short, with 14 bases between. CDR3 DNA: TGTGCCAGCAGCACTTCCATGGGGGCCTATGGCTACACCTTC. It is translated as CASSTSMGAYGYTF.

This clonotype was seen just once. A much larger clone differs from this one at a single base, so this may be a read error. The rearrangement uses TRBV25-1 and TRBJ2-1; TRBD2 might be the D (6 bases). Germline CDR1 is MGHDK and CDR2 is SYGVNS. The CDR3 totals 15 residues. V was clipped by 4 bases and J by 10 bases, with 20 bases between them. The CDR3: CASSGRGRTSYEQFF. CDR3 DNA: TGTGCCAGCAGTGGGCGGGGTAGGACTTCGTACGAGCAGTTCTTC.

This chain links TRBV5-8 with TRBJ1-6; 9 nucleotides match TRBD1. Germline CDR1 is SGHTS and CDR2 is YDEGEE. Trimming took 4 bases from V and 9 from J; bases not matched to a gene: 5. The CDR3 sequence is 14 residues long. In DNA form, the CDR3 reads TGTGCCAGCAGCCCGGGGACAGGGTTTTCACCCCTCCACTTT. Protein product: CASSPGTGFSPLHF.

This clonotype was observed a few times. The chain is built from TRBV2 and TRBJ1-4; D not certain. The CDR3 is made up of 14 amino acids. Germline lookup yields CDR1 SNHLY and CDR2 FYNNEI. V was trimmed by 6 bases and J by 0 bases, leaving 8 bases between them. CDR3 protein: CASRPITTNEKLFF. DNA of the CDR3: TGTGCCAGCAGACCGATTACAACTAATGAAAAACTGTTTTTT.

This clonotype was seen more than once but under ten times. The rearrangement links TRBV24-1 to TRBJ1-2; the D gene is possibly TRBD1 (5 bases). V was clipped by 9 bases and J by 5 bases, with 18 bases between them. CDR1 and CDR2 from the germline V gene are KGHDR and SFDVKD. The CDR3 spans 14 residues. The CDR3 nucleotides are TGTGCCACCGTACGGGAGGGAGGGGCTTATGGCTACACCTTC. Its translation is CATVREGGAYGYTF.

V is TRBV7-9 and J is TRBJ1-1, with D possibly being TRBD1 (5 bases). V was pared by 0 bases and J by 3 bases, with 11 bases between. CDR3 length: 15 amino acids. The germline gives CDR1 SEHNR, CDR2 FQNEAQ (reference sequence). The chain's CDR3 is CASSLAGASDTEAFF. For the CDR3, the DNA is TGTGCCAGCAGCTTAGCTGGGGCATCGGACACTGAAGCTTTCTTT.

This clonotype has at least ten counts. The CDR3, as DNA: TGTGCCACCAGTGATTTTGGGCACGATTACAATGAGCAGTTCTTC. Residues: CATSDFGHDYNEQFF. The chain recombines TRBV24-1 with TRBJ2-1, with D unclear. Trimming cost V 1 base and J 4 bases, with 10 bases left between them. CDR3 length: 15 amino acids. Germline CDR1 reads KGHDR; CDR2 reads SFDVKD.

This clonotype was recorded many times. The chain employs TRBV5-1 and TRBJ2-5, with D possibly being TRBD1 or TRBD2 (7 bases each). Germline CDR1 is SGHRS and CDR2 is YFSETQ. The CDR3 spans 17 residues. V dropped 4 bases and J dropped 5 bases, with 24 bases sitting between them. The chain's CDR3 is CASSRGETGRFGETQYF. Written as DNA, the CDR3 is TGCGCCAGCAGCCGGGGGGAGACAGGGCGTTTTGGGGAGACCCAGTACTTC.

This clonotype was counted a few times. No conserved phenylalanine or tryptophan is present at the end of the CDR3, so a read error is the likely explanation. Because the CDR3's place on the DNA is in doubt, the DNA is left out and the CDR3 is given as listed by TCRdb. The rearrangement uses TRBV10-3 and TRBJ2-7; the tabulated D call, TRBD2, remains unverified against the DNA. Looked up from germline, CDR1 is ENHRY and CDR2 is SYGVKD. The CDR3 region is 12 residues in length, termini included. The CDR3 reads CAISGQGPGTTL.

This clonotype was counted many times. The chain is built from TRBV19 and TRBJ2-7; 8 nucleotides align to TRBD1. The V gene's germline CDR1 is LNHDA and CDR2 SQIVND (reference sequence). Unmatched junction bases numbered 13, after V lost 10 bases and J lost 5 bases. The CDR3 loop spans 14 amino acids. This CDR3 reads CATRRQGSVDEQYF. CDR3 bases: TGTGCCACTCGCAGACAGGGGAGCGTCGACGAGCAGTACTTC. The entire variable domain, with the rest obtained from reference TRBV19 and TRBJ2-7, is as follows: DGGITQSPKYLFRKEGQNVTLSCEQNLNHDAMYWYRQDPGQGLRLIYYSQIVNDFQKGDIAEGYSVSREKKESFPLTVTSAQKNPTAFYLCATRRQGSVDEQYFGPGTRLTVT.

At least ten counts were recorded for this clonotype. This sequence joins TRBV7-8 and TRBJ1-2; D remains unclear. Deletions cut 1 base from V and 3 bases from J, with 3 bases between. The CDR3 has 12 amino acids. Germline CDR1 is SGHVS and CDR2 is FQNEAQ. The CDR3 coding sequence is TGTGCCAGCAGCTTAGGGGACTATGGCTACACCTTC. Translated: CASSLGDYGYTF. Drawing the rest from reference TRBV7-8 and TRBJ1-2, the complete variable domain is GAGVSQSPRYKVAKRGQDVALRCDPISGHVSLFWYQQALGQGPEFLTYFQNEAQLDKSGLPSDRFFAERPEGSVSTLKIQRTQQEDSAVYLCASSLGDYGYTFGSGTRLTVV.

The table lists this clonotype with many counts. Written as DNA, the CDR3 is TGTGCCAGCAGTGGAAATACAGGGGACCAGCCCCAGCATTTT. Its translation: CASSGNTGDQPQHF. The chain couples TRBV2 to TRBJ1-5; 7 bases are shared with TRBD1. Germline lookup yields CDR1 SNHLY and CDR2 FYNNEI. V lost 4 bases, J lost 7 bases, and 7 bases stayed unmatched. The CDR3 length is 14 residues.